This passage covers 19 T cell receptor beta chains from one sample sequenced in a study of blood T cell repertoires in COVID-19. Using immunoSEQ multiplex PCR, the repertoire was profiled, and TCRdb retains in-frame clones only, with some absent. The sample contains roughly 110,000 clones, around 90% of which appear only once. Sequenced: peripheral blood. These receptor sequences come from a woman aged 25-40 years with acute or convalescent COVID-19.

This chain links TRBV19 with TRBJ1-2; D gene ambiguous. This CDR3 has 16 amino acids. Germline CDR1 LNHDA, CDR2 SQIVND (reference sequence). Trimming cost V 3 bases and J 8 bases, with 22 bases left between them. In DNA, the CDR3 is TGTGCCAGTAGTATGGAGTTGGTAGACGGGATTGGGGGCTACACCTTC. Translated: CASSMELVDGIGGYTF.

The genes are TRBV30 and TRBJ2-5; 7 bases align to TRBD2. V was clipped by 2 bases and J by 5 bases; unmatched bases: 14. Germline V gene sequence: CDR1 GTSNPN, CDR2 SVGIG (reference sequence). This CDR3 region has 16 residues. The CDR3 here is CAWSLPAGGSGETQYF. The CDR3 DNA reads TGTGCCTGGAGTCTCCCCGCCGGGGGGTCGGGGGAGACCCAGTACTTC.

The CDR3 spells CASSPDRVRSGGTIYF. CDR3 in DNA: TGCGCCAGCAGCCCCGACCGAGTACGGTCGGGGGGCACCATATATTTT. V gene TRBV4-3 combines with J gene TRBJ1-3; D possibly corresponds to TRBD1 (5 bases). The CDR3 totals 16 residues. With 4 bases removed from V and 9 bases from J, the gap between germline ends came to 22 bases. In germline, CDR1 is LGHNA, CDR2 YSLEER.

The V call is TRBV12-5, the J call TRBJ1-5; the match to TRBD1 covers 7 bases. The CDR3 length is 14 residues. V shed 2 bases and J 7 bases; nucleotides not matched to a gene: 5. CDR1 LGHNT and CDR2 FRNRAP come from the germline V gene. The CDR3 DNA sequence: TGTGCTAGTGGTTTGTTTGAGGGGGCACAGCCCCAGCATTTT. It is translated as CASGLFEGAQPQHF.

The chain uses TRBV6-5 and TRBJ1-6, with D unresolved. There are 15 residues in the CDR3. The V end lost 0 bases, the J end lost 6 bases, and 9 bases lay between the germline ends. Germline-derived CDR1 and CDR2 are MNHEY and SVGAGI. CDR3 nucleotide sequence: TGTGCCAGCAGTTACTCGCGGGATTTTAATTCACCCCTCCACTTT. This encodes CASSYSRDFNSPLHF.

This clone showed up just once. CDR3 region: CASSQGVSQPQHF. CDR3 nucleotides: TGTGCCAGCAGCCAAGGTGTGAGTCAGCCCCAGCATTTT. The J gene is TRBJ1-5, the V gene TRBV3-1 (or the pseudogene TRBV3-2), with no clear D. CDR3 size: 13 residues. The V gene lost 1 base and the J gene lost 6 bases, with 7 bases spanning the gap. Germline V lookup: CDR1 LGHDT, CDR2 YNNKEL (reference sequence).

This chain connects TRBV28 to TRBJ2-7; D unresolved. The germline V gene encodes CDR1 MDHEN and CDR2 SYDVKM. The V and J ends lost 5 bases and 2 bases respectively, with 16 bases between them. This CDR3 region has 15 residues. CDR3 bases: TGTGCCAGCAGTCCCCCGAGGCAACCCCCCTACGAGCAGTACTTC. Translating it yields CASSPPRQPPYEQYF. Full variable domain (outside the CDR3, taken from reference TRBV28 and TRBJ2-7): DVKVTQSSRYLVKRTGEKVFLECVQDMDHENMFWYRQDPGLGLRLIYFSYDVKMKEKGDIPEGYSVSREKKERFSLILESASTNQTSMYLCASSPPRQPPYEQYFGPGTRLTVT.

The chain recombines TRBV28 with TRBJ1-6; 9 bases are a match to TRBD1. V lost 4 bases and J lost 10; bases outside the gene matches: 8. CDR3 length: 15 amino acids. In germline, CDR1 is MDHEN, CDR2 SYDVKM. The CDR3 is CASSSPGTGTSPLHF. In DNA form, the CDR3 reads TGTGCCAGCAGTTCCCCCGGGACAGGGACCTCACCCCTCCACTTT.

This clone has just one count. This chain joins TRBV2 and TRBJ1-2, with TRBD1 identical over 11 bases. This CDR3 is 14 amino acids long. Trimming took 11 bases from V and 3 from J; bases not matched to a gene: 8. Germline V gene data show CDR1 as SNHLY and CDR2 as FYNNEI. CDR3: CAGARTGGYYGYTF. CDR3 in DNA: TGTGCCGGGGCACGGACAGGGGGCTACTATGGCTACACCTTC. The whole variable domain, remainder taken from reference TRBV2 and TRBJ1-2, is EPEVTQTPSHQVTQMGQEVILRCVPISNHLYFYWYRQILGQKVEFLVSFYNNEISEKSEIFDDQFSVERPDGSNFTLKIRSTKLEDSAMYFCAGARTGGYYGYTFGSGTRLTVV.

This chain joins TRBV6-2 or TRBV6-3 and TRBJ1-1; D gene unclear. The CDR3 loop spans 14 amino acids. V lost 6 bases, J lost 4 bases, and 15 bases lay in between. CDR1 MNHEY and CDR2 SVGEGT come from the germline V gene. The CDR3 DNA is TGTGCCAGCAGCAAACCGGGGATGTTCACTGAAGCTTTCTTT. Translation gives CASSKPGMFTEAFF.

V and J are TRBV5-4 and TRBJ2-7, with 10 bases lining up with TRBD1. After removal of 4 bases from V and 2 bases from J, the junction contained 9 bases not matched to a gene. This CDR3 is 16 amino acids long. The germline V gene encodes CDR1 SGHNT and CDR2 YYREEE (reference sequence). CDR3 DNA: TGTGCCAGCAGCCGACGACAGGGGGCGTCGGCCTACGAGCAGTACTTC. Translation gives CASSRRQGASAYEQYF.

A remark on this clone: A junction boundary mismatches the germline segment, possibly from a read error. The rearrangement joins TRBV4-2 to TRBJ1-4; D is possibly TRBD1 (6 bases). This CDR3 region has 15 residues. In germline, CDR1 is LGHNA, CDR2 YNFKEQ. For the CDR3, the DNA is TGTGCCAGCAACCAAAGGGGGGGGGCAAGGGAAAAACTGTTTTTT. Translating gives CASNQRGGAREKLFF.

The CDR3 sequence is CASSYFDRTSSYEQYF. CDR3 DNA: TGTGCCAGCAGTTACTTTGACAGGACGAGCTCCTACGAGCAGTACTTC. V and J are TRBV6-6 and TRBJ2-7; TRBD1 might be the D (6 bases). The V and J ends lost 1 base and 0 bases respectively, with 13 bases between them. This CDR3 comprises 16 residues. Germline CDR1 reads MNHNY; CDR2 reads SVGAGI (reference sequence).

The chain uses TRBV4-1 and TRBJ2-7; D is possibly TRBD1 (6 bases). Germline CDR1 MGHRA, CDR2 YSYEKL. The V end lost 4 bases, the J end lost 0 bases, and 10 bases lay between the germline ends. This CDR3 region has 14 residues. The CDR3: CASSPQGSSYEQYF. The CDR3, as DNA: TGCGCCAGCAGCCCACAGGGTAGCTCCTACGAGCAGTACTTC.

The CDR3 nucleotides read TGTGCCTGGAGTCGACTAGCGGGAGGTAGCACAGATACGCAGTATTTT. It specifies CAWSRLAGGSTDTQYF. The V gene is TRBV30, the J gene TRBJ2-3, with 13 bases matching TRBD2. Per germline, CDR1 GTSNPN and CDR2 SVGIG (reference sequence). The CDR3 runs 16 residues. V dropped 2 bases and J dropped 0; count of bases not matched to a gene: 2.

This chain joins TRBV28 and TRBJ1-1, with 11 bases lining up with TRBD1. J was trimmed by 11 bases and V by 4 bases; bases with no gene match: 6. Germline assignment: CDR1 MDHEN and CDR2 SYDVKM. The CDR3 sequence is 13 residues long. CDR3 nucleotides: TGTGCCAGCAGTTACCGGGACAGGGGGGTGGCTTTCTTT. This encodes CASSYRDRGVAFF.

V is TRBV29-1 and J is TRBJ1-2, with D hard to call. This CDR3 spans 14 amino acids. The V gene's germline CDR1 is SQVTM and CDR2 ANQGSEA. Trimming shortened V by 2 bases and J by 5 bases, and 15 bases separated the two germline ends. The CDR3 spells CSVENSGERYGYTF. CDR3 nucleotides: TGCAGCGTTGAAAACAGCGGAGAACGATATGGCTACACCTTC.

This chain uses TRBV4-1 with TRBJ1-2; TRBD1 is a possible D gene (6 bases). The germline V gene encodes CDR1 MGHRA and CDR2 YSYEKL. This CDR3 spans 17 amino acids. Trimming shortened V by 4 bases and J by 3 bases, and 21 bases separated the two germline ends. The CDR3 protein is CASSPGGAKVGDYGYTF. The DNA for the CDR3 is TGCGCCAGCAGCCCCGGGGGGGCTAAGGTTGGAGACTATGGCTACACCTTC.

V and J are TRBV14 and TRBJ1-1, with a weak D call TRBD1 (6 bases). V was trimmed by 1 base and J by 8 bases, leaving 17 bases between them. The CDR3 loop spans 15 amino acids. Germline V gene sequence: CDR1 SGHDN, CDR2 FVKESK. The CDR3 loop is CASSQARGAGVEAFF. The CDR3 nucleotides are TGTGCCAGCAGCCAAGCACGGGGGGCAGGGGTCGAAGCTTTCTTT.